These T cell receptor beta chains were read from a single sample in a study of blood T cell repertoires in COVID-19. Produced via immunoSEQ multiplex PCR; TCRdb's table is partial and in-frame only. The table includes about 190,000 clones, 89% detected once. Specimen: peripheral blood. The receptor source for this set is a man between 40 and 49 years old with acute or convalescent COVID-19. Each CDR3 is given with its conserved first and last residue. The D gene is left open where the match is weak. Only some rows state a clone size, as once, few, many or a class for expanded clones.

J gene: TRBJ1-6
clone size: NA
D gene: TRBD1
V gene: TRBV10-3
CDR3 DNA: TGTGCCATCAGTGGGAAACAGGGGACCAAAGGCTCCTATAATTCACCCCTCCACTTT
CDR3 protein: CAISGKQGTKGSYNSPLHF

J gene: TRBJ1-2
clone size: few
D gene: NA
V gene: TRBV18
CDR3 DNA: TGTGCCAGCTCACCAACTAATGGACTGAGTGGAGGCTACACCTTC
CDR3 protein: CASSPTNGLSGGYTF

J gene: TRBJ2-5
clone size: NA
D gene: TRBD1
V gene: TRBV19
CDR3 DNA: TGTGCCAGTAGTTCTAGGGGGGACAGGTTGGGCCAAGAGACCCAGTACTTC
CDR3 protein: CASSSRGDRLGQETQYF

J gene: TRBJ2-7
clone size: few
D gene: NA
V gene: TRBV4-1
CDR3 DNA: TGCGCCAGCAGCCAAGATTTCGGAGGGGCCGAGCAGTACTTC
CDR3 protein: CASSQDFGGAEQYF

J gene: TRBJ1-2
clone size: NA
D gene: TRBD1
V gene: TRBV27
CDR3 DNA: TGTGCCAGCAGTCTAGATCCCGACAGGGGATACTATGGCTACACCTTC
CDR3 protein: CASSLDPDRGYYGYTF

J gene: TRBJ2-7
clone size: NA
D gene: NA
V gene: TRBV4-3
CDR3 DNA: TGCGCCAGCAGCCAAGGCCGCCAGGGTTCCTACGAGCAGTACTTC
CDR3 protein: CASSQGRQGSYEQYF

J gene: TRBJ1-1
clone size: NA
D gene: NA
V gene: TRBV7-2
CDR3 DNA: TGTGCCAGCAGCTTATTAGGGGTTGACACTGAAGCTTTCTTT
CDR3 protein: CASSLLGVDTEAFF

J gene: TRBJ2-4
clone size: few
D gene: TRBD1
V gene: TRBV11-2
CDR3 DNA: TGTGCCAGCAGCTTGGGACAGGTCCTAGCCAAAAACATTCAGTACTTC
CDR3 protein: CASSLGQVLAKNIQYF

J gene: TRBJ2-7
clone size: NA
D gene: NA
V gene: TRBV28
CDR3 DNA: TGTGCCAGCAGTCCGACTGGAACCTACGAGCAGTACTTC
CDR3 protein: CASSPTGTYEQYF

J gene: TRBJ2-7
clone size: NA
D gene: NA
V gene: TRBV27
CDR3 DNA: TGTGCCAGCAGTTTATTTTCGGGGTGGGAGCAGTACTTC
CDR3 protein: CASSLFSGWEQYF

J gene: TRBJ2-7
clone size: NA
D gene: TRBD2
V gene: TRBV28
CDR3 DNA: TGTGCCAGCAGTAACGCGGGGGACGGGAGGTACGAGCAGTACTTC
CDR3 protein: CASSNAGDGRYEQYF

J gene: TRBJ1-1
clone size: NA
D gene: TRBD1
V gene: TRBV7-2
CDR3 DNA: TGTGCCAGCAGCTCACAGGGGGTAATCACTGAAGCTTTCTTT
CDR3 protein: CASSSQGVITEAFF

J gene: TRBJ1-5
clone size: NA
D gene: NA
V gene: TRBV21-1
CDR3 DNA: TGTGCCAGCAGCAAAGAGGGACAGGGGAAAAGCAATCAGCCCCAGCATTTT
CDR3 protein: CASSKEGQGKSNQPQHF

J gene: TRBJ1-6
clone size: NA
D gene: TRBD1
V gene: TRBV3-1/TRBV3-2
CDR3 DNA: TGTGCCAGCAGCCGGGTACAGGGGAAAAATAATTCACCCCTCCACTTT
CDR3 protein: CASSRVQGKNNSPLHF

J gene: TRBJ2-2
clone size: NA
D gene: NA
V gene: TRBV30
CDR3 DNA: TGTGCCGGCAACTTAGGGCGGACAATCGGGGAGCTGTTTTTT
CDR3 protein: CAGNLGRTIGELFF

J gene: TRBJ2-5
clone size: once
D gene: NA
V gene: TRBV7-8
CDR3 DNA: TGTGCCAGCAGCTTAGGCCTAGACCCTGTGACCCAGTACTTC
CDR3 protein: CASSLGLDPVTQYF

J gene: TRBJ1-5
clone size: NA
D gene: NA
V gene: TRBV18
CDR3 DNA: TGTGCCAGCTCACCACGGGAGGGCCGTCAGCCCCAGCATTTT
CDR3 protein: CASSPREGRQPQHF

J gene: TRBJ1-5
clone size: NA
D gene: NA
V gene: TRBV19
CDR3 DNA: TGTGCCAGTAGTAGCCACAGGTCCTCGGGCAATCAGCCCCAGCATTTT
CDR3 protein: CASSSHRSSGNQPQHF

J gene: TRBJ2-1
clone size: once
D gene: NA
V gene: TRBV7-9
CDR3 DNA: TGTGCCAGCAGCTTACCCAGAGGGATCTACAATGAGCAGTTCTTC
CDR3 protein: CASSLPRGIYNEQFF

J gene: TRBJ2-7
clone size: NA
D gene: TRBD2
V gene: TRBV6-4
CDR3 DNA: TGTGCCAGCAGCGTGGACCCCGGGACTAGCTACGAGCAGTACTTC
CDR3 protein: CASSVDPGTSYEQYF

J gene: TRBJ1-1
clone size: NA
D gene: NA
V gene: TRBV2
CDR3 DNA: TGTGCCAGCACAGGTTTGAACACTGAAGCTTTCTTT
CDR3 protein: CASTGLNTEAFF

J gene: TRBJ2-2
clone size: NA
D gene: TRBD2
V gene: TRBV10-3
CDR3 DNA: TGTGCCATCAGTGAAGCGGGGGGGCCCCCCACCGGGGAGCTGTTTTTT
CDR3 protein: CAISEAGGPPTGELFF

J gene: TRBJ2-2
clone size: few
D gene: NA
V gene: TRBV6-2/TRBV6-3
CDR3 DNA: TGTGCCAGCAGTTACTCGACTACCGGGGGGGAGCTGTTTTTT
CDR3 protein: CASSYSTTGGELFF

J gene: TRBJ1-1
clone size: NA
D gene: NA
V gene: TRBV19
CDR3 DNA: TGTGCCAGTAGTAAAGGACAGAACATGAACACTGAAGCTTTCTTT
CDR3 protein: CASSKGQNMNTEAFF

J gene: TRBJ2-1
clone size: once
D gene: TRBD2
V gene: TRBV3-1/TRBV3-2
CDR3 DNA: TGTGCCAGCAGCCTGACCGGGACTAGCGGGGGGGGGTCCTACAATGAGCAGTTCTTC
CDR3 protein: CASSLTGTSGGGSYNEQFF

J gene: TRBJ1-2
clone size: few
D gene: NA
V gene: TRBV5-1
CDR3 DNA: TGCGCCAGCAGCTTGGAACAGGGTAACTATGGCTACACCTTC
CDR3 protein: CASSLEQGNYGYTF